Shown below are 15 T cell receptor beta chains from a single sample sequenced in a study of blood T cell repertoires in COVID-19. Method: immunoSEQ multiplex PCR; TCRdb's copy keeps in-frame clones and lacks some. Among about 160,000 clones, over 80% were seen once, and the ten largest hold roughly 9.2%. The sequenced material came from peripheral blood. Receptor source: a woman aged 80 or older with active or convalescent COVID-19.

The chain combines TRBV7-2 with TRBJ1-4; perhaps TRBD1 as D (6 bases). Germline CDR1 and CDR2: SGHTA and FQGNSA. CDR3 length: 17 residues. V shed 1 base and J shed 4 bases, with 16 bases lying between them. In nucleotides, the CDR3 is TGTGCCAGCAGCTTAGGCCTTGGGAGGGGGAGTAATGAAAAACTGTTTTTT. It translates to CASSLGLGRGSNEKLFF.

The chain employs TRBV4-2 and TRBJ1-2, with D possibly matching TRBD1 (6 bases). There are 17 residues in the CDR3. With 1 base removed from V and 4 bases from J, the gap between germline ends came to 19 bases. Germline V gene sequence: CDR1 LGHNA, CDR2 YNFKEQ. CDR3 sequence: CASSQVGGGGLPYGYTF. CDR3 nucleotide sequence: TGTGCCAGCAGCCAAGTAGGGGGTGGGGGTCTTCCCTATGGCTACACCTTC.

This chain joins TRBV2 and TRBJ1-2; TRBD1 matches 7 bases. Germline CDR1 SNHLY, CDR2 FYNNEI. V lost 8 bases and J lost 3; bases outside the gene matches: 3. CDR3 length: 12 amino acids. The CDR3 sequence is CASWDRDYGYTF. DNA of the CDR3: TGTGCCAGCTGGGACAGAGACTATGGCTACACCTTC.

This rearrangement joins TRBV9 to TRBJ1-1; D is unclear. V lost 0 bases and J 0 bases, leaving 9 bases between the germline ends. The CDR3 consists of 15 residues. From germline, CDR1 is SGDLS and CDR2 YYNGEE. The CDR3 here is CASSVGEKMNTEAFF. Here the CDR3 DNA reads TGTGCCAGCAGCGTAGGAGAGAAGATGAACACTGAAGCTTTCTTT. The full variable domain, with the rest looked up from reference TRBV9 and TRBJ1-1, is DSGVTQTPKHLITATGQRVTLRCSPRSGDLSVYWYQQSLDQGLQFLIQYYNGEERAKGNILERFSAQQFPDLHSELNLSSLELGDSALYFCASSVGEKMNTEAFFGQGTRLTVV.

The chain has TRBV3-1 (or the pseudogene TRBV3-2) and TRBJ1-3; unclear D gene. Germline V gene lookup returns CDR1 LGHDT and CDR2 YNNKEL (reference sequence). V lost 1 base and J lost 4, with 5 bases in between. The CDR3 totals 13 residues. The CDR3: CASSQGSGNTIYF. The CDR3 DNA reads as TGTGCCAGCAGCCAAGGTTCAGGAAACACCATATATTTT.

V usage is TRBV6-1 and J usage is TRBJ2-7; D perhaps matches TRBD2 (6 bases). Germline loops: CDR1 MNHNS, CDR2 SASEGT. The V end was cut by 2 bases, the J end by 3 bases, with 14 bases between. The CDR3 sequence is 15 residues long. CDR3 amino acids: CASSENIAGGYEQYF. For the CDR3, the DNA is TGTGCCAGCAGTGAAAATATAGCCGGGGGCTACGAGCAGTACTTC.

This sequence joins TRBV7-2 and TRBJ2-1; D call uncertain. CDR1 and CDR2 from the germline V gene are SGHTA and FQGNSA. With 7 bases removed from V and 8 bases from J, the gap between germline ends came to 15 bases. This CDR3 has 13 residues. The CDR3 loop reads CASTQTLADEQFF. CDR3 coding DNA: TGTGCCAGCACCCAGACATTGGCTGATGAGCAGTTCTTC.

This chain uses TRBV6-5 with TRBJ2-7, with 7 bases identical to TRBD1. Germline CDR1 reads MNHEY; CDR2 reads SVGAGI. The length of the CDR3 is 13 residues. Germline trimming cut 4 bases from V and 2 bases from J; bases unmatched to any gene: 2. The CDR3 nucleotides read TGTGCCAGCAGTTTGGGACAGACCTACGAGCAGTACTTC. Protein sequence: CASSLGQTYEQYF.

The V and J genes are TRBV5-8 and TRBJ1-2; TRBD1 might be the D (6 bases). The ends were cut back, 0 bases at V and 4 bases at J, with 13 bases in the middle. The CDR3 extends over 15 amino acids. Per the germline V gene, CDR1 is SGHTS and CDR2 is YDEGEE. The CDR3 loop is CASSLEGGAPYGYTF. The CDR3 DNA sequence: TGTGCCAGCAGCTTGGAAGGGGGAGCCCCCTATGGCTACACCTTC.

The chain carries TRBV11-2 and TRBJ1-3; D is undetermined. This CDR3 is built from 15 residues. In germline, CDR1 is SGHAT, CDR2 FQNNGV. V lost 5 bases and J lost 3, with 14 bases in between. The CDR3 is CASSPRGGLGNTIYF. The CDR3 DNA reads TGTGCCAGCAGCCCCCGGGGAGGGCTTGGAAACACCATATATTTT.

The chain recombines TRBV18 with TRBJ1-4; TRBD1 agrees at 12 bases. The V segment lost 3 bases and the J segment 4 bases; nucleotides outside the gene matches: 9. The CDR3 loop spans 18 amino acids. Germline V gene sequence: CDR1 KGHSH, CDR2 LQKENI. CDR3 in amino acids: CASSPPGQGALSNEKLFF. The CDR3 DNA follows: TGTGCCAGCTCACCTCCGGGACAGGGGGCCCTAAGTAATGAAAAACTGTTTTTT. Supplemented by reference TRBV18 and TRBJ1-4, the full variable domain reads NAGVMQNPRHLVRRRGQEARLRCSPMKGHSHVYWYRQLPEEGLKFMVYLQKENIIDESGMPKERFSAEFPKEGPSILRIQQVVRGDSAAYFCASSPPGQGALSNEKLFFGSGTQLSVL.

The chain is built from TRBV6-2 or TRBV6-3 and TRBJ2-3; 8 bases agree with TRBD2. The V segment lost 5 bases and the J segment 4 bases; nucleotides outside the gene matches: 11. Germline V gene sequence: CDR1 MNHEY, CDR2 SVGEGT. CDR3 length: 16 residues. The CDR3 loop is CASSSGGALVSDTQYF. DNA for the CDR3: TGTGCCAGCAGTAGCGGGGGAGCTTTAGTTTCAGATACGCAGTATTTT.

This chain joins TRBV6-5 and TRBJ2-1, with a possible D match to TRBD2 (6 bases). This CDR3 has 14 amino acids. Germline CDR1 is MNHEY and CDR2 is SVGAGI. Trimming shortened V by 4 bases and J by 4 bases, and 11 bases separated the two germline ends. The CDR3 protein is CASSLGAGYNEQFF. CDR3 coding DNA: TGTGCCAGCAGTTTAGGCGCGGGGTACAATGAGCAGTTCTTC.

The V call is TRBV11-3, the J call TRBJ2-3; 16 nucleotides match TRBD2. Germline V gene sequence: CDR1 SGHNT, CDR2 YENEEA. Trimming removed 5 bases from V and 2 bases from J; junction bases left unmatched: 7. The CDR3 is 18 amino acids. The CDR3 spells CASSLSGLAGGNTDTQYF. The CDR3 coding sequence is TGTGCCAGCAGCCTTTCGGGACTAGCGGGGGGGAACACAGATACGCAGTATTTT. The whole variable domain, filled in from reference TRBV11-3 and TRBJ2-3, reads EAGVVQSPRYKIIEKKQPVAFWCNPISGHNTLYWYLQNLGQGPELLIRYENEEAVDDSQLPKDRFSAERLKGVDSTLKIQPAELGDSAVYLCASSLSGLAGGNTDTQYFGPGTRLTVL.

The chain carries TRBV6-5 and TRBJ1-1; the D gene is possibly TRBD1 (6 bases). Trimming shortened V by 5 bases and J by 2 bases, and 15 bases separated the two germline ends. CDR3 size: 15 residues. Germline V gives CDR1 MNHEY, CDR2 SVGAGI. The CDR3 loop reads CASSPLVTGNTEAFF. The DNA of the CDR3 is TGTGCCAGCAGTCCATTAGTGACAGGAAACACTGAAGCTTTCTTT.